The 19 T cell receptor beta chains listed next were all sequenced from one sample in a study of CD8+ T cells in alopecia areata. It was cDNA, reverse transcribed from extracted RNA, that served as the sequencing template. The data were produced by immunoSEQ multiplex PCR, yet TCRdb's version contains in-frame clones alone and is incomplete. The sample contains roughly 170,000 clones, over 50% of which appear only once. This sample comprised CD4+ T cells sorted from blood, obtained at week 0. These receptors all stem from a human donor with alopecia areata.

This clone has only a few counts. This chain links TRBV29-1 with TRBJ2-5; a possible D gene is TRBD2 (6 bases). The V gene's germline CDR1 is SQVTM and CDR2 ANQGSEA. The CDR3 runs 14 residues. The ends were cut back, 4 bases at V and 4 bases at J, with 16 bases in the middle. CDR3 coding DNA: TGCAGCGTTGGGAACGGGGGAAGGGGAGAGACCCAGTACTTC. Translated: CSVGNGGRGETQYF.

The chain uses TRBV5-6 and TRBJ1-2; unclear D gene. V was clipped by 0 bases and J by 3 bases, with 12 bases between them. This CDR3 region has 15 residues. Germline values: CDR1 SGHDT, CDR2 YYEEEE. The CDR3 here is CASSLVNQAHYGYTF. The DNA for the CDR3 is TGTGCCAGCAGCTTGGTAAATCAGGCGCACTATGGCTACACCTTC.

The rearrangement links TRBV15 to TRBJ1-5; 7 nucleotides line up with TRBD1. The V gene's germline CDR1 is LNHNV and CDR2 YYDKDF (reference sequence). The CDR3 has 17 amino acids. J gave up 0 bases and V 1 base, and 6 bases lay outside the gene matches. The CDR3 DNA reads TGTGCCACCAGCAGAGCGGGACAGTTTGATAGCAATCAGCCCCAGCATTTT. Its protein product is CATSRAGQFDSNQPQHF.

The chain employs TRBV30 and TRBJ1-4; no clear D gene. The V gene lost 7 bases and the J gene lost 0 bases, with 18 bases spanning the gap. The CDR3 runs 16 residues. CDR1 GTSNPN and CDR2 SVGIG come from the germline V gene (reference sequence). This CDR3 reads CALEDGPSATNEKLFF. The CDR3 DNA reads TGTGCCTTAGAGGACGGCCCCTCTGCAACTAATGAAAAACTGTTTTTT.

This clone was found a few times. J is TRBJ1-1 and V is TRBV29-1, with 9 bases fitting TRBD1. The V and J ends lost 3 bases and 10 bases, in that order; junction bases with no gene match: 9. CDR1 and CDR2 (germline): SQVTM, ANQGSEA. This CDR3 has 13 residues. The DNA for the CDR3 is TGCAGCGTTGACTACCGGGACAGGGTCTCAGCTTTCTTT. Encoded protein: CSVDYRDRVSAFF.

V is TRBV27 and J is TRBJ1-5, with 10 bases lining up with TRBD1. CDR3 length equals 16 residues. V lost 5 bases to trimming and J lost 5 bases; unmatched junction nucleotides: 9. Germline V gene lookup returns CDR1 MNHEY and CDR2 SMNVEV (reference sequence). CDR3 protein: CASSPRTGGIDQPQHF. The CDR3 nucleotides read TGTGCCAGCAGTCCCAGGACAGGGGGTATCGATCAGCCCCAGCATTTT.

The chain combines TRBV7-9 with TRBJ1-2, with D unclear. With 2 bases removed from V and 2 bases from J, the gap between germline ends came to 6 bases. The CDR3 covers 13 residues. Germline V gives CDR1 SEHNR, CDR2 FQNEAQ (reference sequence). CDR3 residues: CASSLMGNYGYTF. CDR3 sequence (DNA): TGTGCCAGCAGCTTAATGGGGAACTATGGCTACACCTTC.

This clone was seen a handful of times. CDR3 sequence (DNA): TGCAGCGTTGAGGGAGGGGAAGGTCCCCTTCAGTACTTC. Protein sequence: CSVEGGEGPLQYF. The gene calls are TRBV29-1 and TRBJ2-4, with 7 bases fitting TRBD2. CDR1 and CDR2 (germline): SQVTM, ANQGSEA. V dropped 3 bases and J dropped 11; count of bases not matched to a gene: 10. The CDR3 extends over 13 amino acids.

This clone showed up just a few times. J is TRBJ2-5 and V is TRBV2, with D possibly being TRBD1 (7 bases). Germline V gives CDR1 SNHLY, CDR2 FYNNEI. V lost 7 bases and J lost 5, with 17 bases in between. The CDR3 consists of 14 residues. The CDR3 DNA sequence: TGTGCCAGCAAGCGACAGGGAGGCGTGGAGACCCAGTACTTC. Translated: CASKRQGGVETQYF.

The V and J genes are TRBV29-1 and TRBJ2-3; a weak D match, TRBD2 (6 bases). Germline V gene data show CDR1 as SQVTM and CDR2 as ANQGSEA. The V end lost 3 bases, the J end lost 5 bases, and 12 bases lay between the germline ends. The CDR3 has 13 residues. The CDR3 nucleotides read TGCAGCGTTGACCGGGCCGGGAGAGATACGCAGTATTTT. Its protein product is CSVDRAGRDTQYF.

The chain links TRBV30 to TRBJ2-2; 10 positions match TRBD2. Germline V gene sequence: CDR1 GTSNPN, CDR2 SVGIG (reference sequence). The V gene end was trimmed by 0 bases and the J gene end by 6 bases; junction bases not matched to a gene: 10. The CDR3 loop spans 17 amino acids. CDR3 amino acids: CAWSVGSGGLVAGELFF. CDR3 nucleotide sequence: TGTGCCTGGAGTGTCGGTAGCGGGGGGTTAGTGGCCGGGGAGCTGTTTTTT.

The chain uses TRBV10-3 and TRBJ2-7, with TRBD1 matching 7 bases. In germline, CDR1 is ENHRY, CDR2 SYGVKD. Losses at the gene ends were 2 bases for V and 4 bases for J; bases not matched to a gene: 14. The CDR3 is 17 amino acids. The CDR3 reads CAISEARIQGSGYEQYF. The CDR3 DNA follows: TGTGCCATCAGTGAGGCTCGGATACAGGGGTCAGGATACGAGCAGTACTTC.

The chain combines TRBV5-1 with TRBJ2-7, with D maybe TRBD1 (6 bases). Per germline, CDR1 SGHRS and CDR2 YFSETQ. The V gene lost 2 bases and the J gene lost 0 bases, with 9 bases spanning the gap. The CDR3 extends over 14 amino acids. The CDR3 DNA sequence: TGCGCCAGCAGCTTAACAGGGTCCTCCTACGAGCAGTACTTC. This sequence encodes CASSLTGSSYEQYF.

V and J are TRBV6-6 and TRBJ2-1, with 8 bases fitting TRBD2. Per the germline V gene, CDR1 is MNHNY and CDR2 is SVGAGI (reference sequence). The CDR3 is 14 residues long. Losses at the gene ends were 10 bases for V and 9 bases for J; bases not matched to a gene: 14. CDR3 sequence: CAIRGGESYGEQFF. The CDR3 region has the DNA TGTGCCATCCGGGGGGGCGAATCGTATGGTGAGCAGTTCTTC.

The table lists this clone with a count of one. The rearrangement joins TRBV5-1 to TRBJ2-7, with 8 bases matching TRBD1. Per germline, CDR1 SGHRS and CDR2 YFSETQ. The length of the CDR3 is 14 residues. J gave up 1 base and V 4 bases, and 4 bases lay outside the gene matches. The CDR3 DNA follows: TGCGCCAGCAGCAACGGACAGGGATCCTACGAGCAGTACTTC. It codes for CASSNGQGSYEQYF. Variable domain in full (rest from reference TRBV5-1 and TRBJ2-7): KAGVTQTPRYLIKTRGQQVTLSCSPISGHRSVSWYQQTPGQGLQFLFEYFSETQRNKGNFPGRFSGRQFSNSRSEMNVSTLELGDSALYLCASSNGQGSYEQYFGPGTRLTVT.

The rearrangement uses TRBV25-1 and TRBJ2-5; 7 positions match TRBD2. This CDR3 comprises 17 residues. Germline lookup yields CDR1 MGHDK and CDR2 SYGVNS. With 3 bases clipped from V and 5 bases from J, the junction kept 15 bases outside the gene matches. The CDR3 here is CASSDPLQGLGGETQYF. CDR3 sequence (DNA): TGTGCCAGCAGTGACCCGCTACAAGGACTAGGCGGGGAGACCCAGTACTTC.

This chain uses TRBV7-2 with TRBJ1-6; D unclear. The CDR3 spans 12 residues. Germline values: CDR1 SGHTA, CDR2 FQGNSA. Trimming took 4 bases from V and 9 from J, leaving 7 bases between them. CDR3 nucleotides: TGTGCCAGCAGCTCACGAGGTTCACCCCTCCACTTT. Protein: CASSSRGSPLHF.

The CDR3 nucleotides are TGTGCCAGCTCACCTTACGGTCAGCTAGATACGCAGTATTTT. Translated: CASSPYGQLDTQYF. This chain connects TRBV18 to TRBJ2-3; D not certain. CDR1 KGHSH and CDR2 LQKENI come from the germline V gene. CDR3 length: 14 residues. V was clipped by 3 bases and J by 5 bases, with 12 bases between them.

This sequence joins TRBV29-1 and TRBJ2-3; no reliable D call. The V and J ends lost 3 bases and 4 bases respectively, with 8 bases between them. CDR1 and CDR2 from the germline V gene are SQVTM and ANQGSEA. CDR3 length: 12 amino acids. CDR3 sequence: CSVEVGPDTQYF. CDR3 DNA: TGCAGCGTTGAGGTAGGGCCAGATACGCAGTATTTT.